This passage covers 17 T cell receptor beta chains from one sample sequenced in a study of siplizumab effects on memory and regulatory T cells. Sequencing used immunoSEQ multiplex PCR; TCRdb keeps in-frame clones, though not all of them. Among 75,000 to 100,000 clones, 90% to 95% were seen once, and the ten largest hold approximately 1.5%. Sequencing was performed on non-Treg CD4+ T cells sorted from blood. Receptors were obtained from a human donor in good health.

The chain combines TRBV30 with TRBJ2-7; 9 bases agree with TRBD1. V lost 1 base and J lost 4; bases outside the gene matches: 8. The CDR3 is made up of 15 amino acids. Germline V gene lookup returns CDR1 GTSNPN and CDR2 SVGIG (reference sequence). This CDR3 is CAWSAPGQGLYEQYF. The DNA for the CDR3 is TGTGCCTGGAGTGCCCCGGGACAGGGATTGTACGAGCAGTACTTC.

The chain combines TRBV4-2 with TRBJ2-2; D remains unclear. Trimming cost V 1 base and J 7 bases, with 7 bases left between them. The CDR3 has 13 residues. Looked up from germline, CDR1 is LGHNA and CDR2 is YNFKEQ. CDR3 sequence (DNA): TGTGCCAGCAGCCAAGTTGGGGTCGGGGAGCTGTTTTTT. It codes for CASSQVGVGELFF.

This clone occurred once. This chain uses TRBV30 with TRBJ1-4, with TRBD1 matching 8 bases. Germline V lookup: CDR1 GTSNPN, CDR2 SVGIG (reference sequence). The junction had 11 bases not matched to a gene; V was cut back by 2 bases and J by 6 bases. This CDR3 is built from 16 residues. CDR3 bases: TGTGCCTGGAGTCCGCTTAGGACAGGGATATATGAAAAACTGTTTTTT. Translation gives CAWSPLRTGIYEKLFF.

This clone appeared a few times. V gene TRBV28 combines with J gene TRBJ1-5; D is uncertain. V lost 6 bases and J lost 1, with 4 bases in between. Germline CDR1 is MDHEN and CDR2 is SYDVKM. CDR3 size: 12 residues. Here the CDR3 DNA reads TGTGCCAGCAGAGGGAGCAATCAGCCCCAGCATTTT. It codes for CASRGSNQPQHF.

This clone has only one observation. The rearrangement uses TRBV5-6 and TRBJ1-6; possibly TRBD1 for D (5 bases). Germline V gives CDR1 SGHDT, CDR2 YYEEEE. The CDR3 spans 19 residues. Trimming removed 0 bases from V and 0 bases from J, with 16 bases in between. The CDR3 nucleotides read TGTGCCAGCAGCTTGGGCCCCGGACACCCGAGCTCCTATAATTCACCCCTCCACTTT. It yields the protein CASSLGPGHPSSYNSPLHF.

The rearrangement links TRBV28 to TRBJ2-2, with TRBD1 matching 10 bases. V dropped 4 bases and J dropped 4; count of bases not matched to a gene: 6. The length of the CDR3 is 16 residues. Germline-derived CDR1 and CDR2 are MDHEN and SYDVKM. Here the CDR3 reads CASSSPGDRGTGELFF. CDR3 sequence (DNA): TGTGCCAGCAGTTCACCCGGGGACAGGGGCACCGGGGAGCTGTTTTTT.

The chain has TRBV11-3 and TRBJ1-5; TRBD1 agrees at 8 bases. CDR1 and CDR2 (germline): SGHNT, YENEEA. With 0 bases clipped from V and 6 bases from J, the junction kept 13 bases outside the gene matches. The CDR3 runs to 18 residues. The CDR3 coding sequence is TGTGCCAGCAGCTTAGATGATCCCCGCTTTACAGGGGGTCAGCCCCAGCATTTT. It codes for CASSLDDPRFTGGQPQHF.

About this clone: Germline and junction disagree at one end, which may indicate a read error. The rearrangement links TRBV5-1 to TRBJ2-2, with a possible D match to TRBD2 (5 bases). CDR3 length: 14 residues. The V gene's germline CDR1 is SGHRS and CDR2 YFSETQ. DNA for the CDR3: TGCGCCAGCACCTTGGACTTTAACACCGGGGAGCTGTTTTTT. This sequence encodes CASTLDFNTGELFF.

The chain employs TRBV25-1 and TRBJ2-7, with TRBD1 as a possible D gene (5 bases). Trimming cost V 2 bases and J 2 bases, with 16 bases left between them. The CDR3 runs to 16 residues. Germline V gives CDR1 MGHDK, CDR2 SYGVNS. The CDR3 nucleotides are TGTGCCAGCAGTGAAGTAAAGGGGTATGGGGCCTACGAGCAGTACTTC. It is translated as CASSEVKGYGAYEQYF.

This chain uses TRBV15 with TRBJ2-5; a possible D gene is TRBD1 (5 bases). V lost 0 bases and J 3 bases, leaving 8 bases between the germline ends. Germline V lookup: CDR1 LNHNV, CDR2 YYDKDF (reference sequence). CDR3 length: 14 amino acids. The CDR3 sequence is CATSRDRAEETQYF. The CDR3 DNA follows: TGTGCCACCAGCAGAGACAGGGCTGAAGAGACCCAGTACTTC.

The rearrangement links TRBV5-6 to TRBJ1-5, with 9 bases identical to TRBD1. CDR1 is SGHDT, CDR2 YYEEEE, per germline. The ends lost 2 bases at V and 5 bases at J; junction bases unmatched: 17. The CDR3 runs to 19 residues. The CDR3 here is CASSLSLHSTGGVHQPQHF. CDR3 DNA: TGTGCCAGCAGCTTATCTCTCCATTCGACAGGGGGGGTACATCAGCCCCAGCATTTT.

This chain links TRBV14 with TRBJ1-1, with 7 bases that match TRBD1. The CDR3 has 14 residues. Losses at the gene ends were 4 bases for V and 5 bases for J; bases not matched to a gene: 7. Germline V gene lookup returns CDR1 SGHDN and CDR2 FVKESK. In DNA form, the CDR3 reads TGTGCCAGCAGCCCAAGACAGGGACAGACTGAAGCTTTCTTT. Its protein is CASSPRQGQTEAFF.

The chain uses TRBV5-1 and TRBJ2-1, with D perhaps TRBD2 (5 bases). The CDR3 is 16 residues long. CDR1 and CDR2 (germline): SGHRS, YFSETQ. With 0 bases removed from V and 7 bases from J, the gap between germline ends came to 17 bases. DNA of the CDR3: TGCGCCAGCAGCTTGGCCTCGGCGGGCTCGGGGAATGAGCAGTTCTTC. It specifies CASSLASAGSGNEQFF.

V is TRBV7-9 and J is TRBJ1-2; a weak D match, TRBD1 (5 bases). The CDR3 runs to 15 residues. The V end lost 2 bases, the J end lost 6 bases, and 16 bases lay between the germline ends. Per germline, CDR1 SEHNR and CDR2 FQNEAQ (reference sequence). CDR3 amino acids: CASSLMTGDMDGYTF. The CDR3 nucleotides read TGTGCCAGCAGCTTAATGACGGGGGATATGGATGGCTACACCTTC.

Comments on this clone: The same CDR3 arises from other DNA sequences in this sample as well. The chain combines TRBV28 with TRBJ2-7; D is ambiguous. Germline V gives CDR1 MDHEN, CDR2 SYDVKM. V lost 2 bases, J lost 4 bases, and 6 bases lay in between. This CDR3 comprises 12 residues. CDR3 protein: CASSLPGYEQYF. CDR3 bases: TGTGCCAGCAGTTTACCTGGTTACGAGCAGTACTTC.

The V call is TRBV6-5, the J call TRBJ1-2; D is uncertain. This CDR3 comprises 15 residues. Germline V gene lookup returns CDR1 MNHEY and CDR2 SVGAGI. Trimming cost V 6 bases and J 4 bases, with 18 bases left between them. Here the CDR3 reads CASSLEFAPFYGYTF. Written as DNA, the CDR3 is TGTGCCAGCAGCCTTGAGTTTGCCCCGTTCTATGGCTACACCTTC.

This clone has only one observation. An end of the junction differs from the germline gene, which may be a read error. The chain has TRBV11-2 and TRBJ2-7; maybe TRBD2 (5 bases). Germline V gene sequence: CDR1 SGHAT, CDR2 FQNNGV. The CDR3 is made up of 12 amino acids. CDR3 in DNA: TGTGCCAGCAGCTTAGCATCGGTGTCCTCGGGATTC. Protein: CASSLASVSSGF.